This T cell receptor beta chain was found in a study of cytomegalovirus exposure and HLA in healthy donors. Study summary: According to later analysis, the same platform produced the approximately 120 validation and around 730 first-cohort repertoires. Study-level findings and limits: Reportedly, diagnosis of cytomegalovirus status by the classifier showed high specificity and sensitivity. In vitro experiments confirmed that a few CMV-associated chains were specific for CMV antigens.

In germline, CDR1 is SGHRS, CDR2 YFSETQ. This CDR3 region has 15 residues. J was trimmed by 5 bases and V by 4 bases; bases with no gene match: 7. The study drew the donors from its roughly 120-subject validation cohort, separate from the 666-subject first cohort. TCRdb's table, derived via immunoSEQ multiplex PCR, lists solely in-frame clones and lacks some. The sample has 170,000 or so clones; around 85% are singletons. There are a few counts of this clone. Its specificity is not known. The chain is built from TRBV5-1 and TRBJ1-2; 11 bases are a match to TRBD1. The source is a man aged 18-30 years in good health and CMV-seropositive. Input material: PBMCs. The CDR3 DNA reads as TGCGCCAGCAGCGAGGGGACAGGGGGGCCTTATGGCTACACCTTC. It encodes CASSEGTGGPYGYTF.